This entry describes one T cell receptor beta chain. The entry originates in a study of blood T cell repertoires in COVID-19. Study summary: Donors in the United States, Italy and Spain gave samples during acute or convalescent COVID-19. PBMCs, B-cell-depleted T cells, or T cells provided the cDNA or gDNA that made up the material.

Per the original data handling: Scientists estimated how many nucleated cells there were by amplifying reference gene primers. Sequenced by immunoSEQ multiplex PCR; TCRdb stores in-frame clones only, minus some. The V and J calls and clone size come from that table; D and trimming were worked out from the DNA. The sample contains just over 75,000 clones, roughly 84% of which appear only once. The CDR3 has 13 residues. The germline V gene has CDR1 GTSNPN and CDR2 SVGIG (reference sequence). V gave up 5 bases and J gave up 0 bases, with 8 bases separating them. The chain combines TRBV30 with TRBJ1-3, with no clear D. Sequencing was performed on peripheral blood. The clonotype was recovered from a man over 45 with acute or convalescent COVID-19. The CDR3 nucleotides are TGTGCCTGGGCGGGAAGCTCTGGAAACACCATATATTTT. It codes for CAWAGSSGNTIYF.